This T cell receptor beta chain was sequenced for a study of cytomegalovirus exposure and HLA in healthy donors. Study at large: HLA-typed donors contributed 80 million to 85 million unique TCRs, which were held in an early data release.

PCR employed 60 Vbeta and 13 Jbeta primers. TCRdb's table, derived via immunoSEQ multiplex PCR, lists solely in-frame clones and lacks some. The sample has some 220,000 clones; 70% to 85% are singletons. This CDR3 comprises 16 residues. The germline CDR1 and CDR2 sequences are LGHNA and YNFKEQ. V gave up 4 bases and J gave up 0 bases, with 15 bases separating them. This clone has only a few counts. Its antigen is as yet unknown. The study, taken as a whole, reports: Prior analysis indicated that the majority of TCR beta V segments exhibited productivity approximately 90% or approximately 30% of the time. In a later analysis, HLA-associated beta chains showed higher expansion and lower generation probabilities than comparable chains.

The chain has TRBV4-2 and TRBJ1-1; TRBD1 might be the D (5 bases). This clonotype was obtained from a woman aged 40 to 55 in good health and CMV-seronegative. The sequencing input was PBMCs. The CDR3 DNA is TGTGCCAGCAGCCCCCGGGGGGGAGGAATGAACACTGAAGCTTTCTTT. This codes for CASSPRGGGMNTEAFF.